The 5 T cell receptor beta chains given below trace back to one sample, sequenced in a study of beta chain features in type 1 diabetes. The sequenced template was cDNA made from the entire isolated RNA. Profiled with immunoSEQ multiplex PCR; TCRdb holds only in-frame clones, not every one. In the table there are 250,000 to 350,000 clones, 13% to 15% of which are singletons. Sequencing input: central memory CD4+ T cells from blood. The receptors come from a man aged 25 to 45 in good health.

This clone was counted at least ten times. The rearrangement uses TRBV5-6 and TRBJ1-2; D is possibly TRBD1 (5 bases). Germline CDR1 reads SGHDT; CDR2 reads YYEEEE. The CDR3 is 12 residues long. With 4 bases removed from V and 8 bases from J, the gap between germline ends came to 12 bases. The CDR3 loop is CASSRDLPGYTF. The CDR3 bases are TGTGCCAGCAGCCGGGACCTTCCAGGCTACACCTTC.

Notes on this clone: Mismatch with germline at one junction end may stem from a read error. The gene calls are TRBV6-1 and TRBJ1-1; D uncertain. CDR1 MNHNS and CDR2 SASEGT come from the germline V gene. There are 16 residues in the CDR3. The CDR3 coding sequence is TGTGCCATCAGTGATAGTGCGGGTCTCGGATTGGCTCGGGCTTTCTTT. Protein product: CAISDSAGLGLARAFF.

The table lists this clone with a few counts. The chain links TRBV11-2 to TRBJ2-3; D unresolved. V lost 0 bases to trimming and J lost 1 base, with 14 bases between them. This CDR3 is 17 amino acids long. CDR1 and CDR2 (germline): SGHAT, FQNNGV. CDR3 residues: CASSLEGPSHRTDTQYF. The CDR3 coding sequence is TGTGCCAGCAGCTTAGAAGGCCCAAGCCACCGCACAGATACGCAGTATTTT.

This clone has more than one count but fewer than ten. As DNA, the CDR3 is TGTGCCATCAGTGAGTCCCCGACAGGGGATTACCAGCCCCAGCATTTT. It codes for CAISESPTGDYQPQHF. J is TRBJ1-5 and V is TRBV10-3; the match to TRBD1 covers 8 bases. The ends lost 0 bases at V and 7 bases at J; junction bases unmatched: 8. The CDR3 sequence is 16 residues long. Germline V gene sequence: CDR1 ENHRY, CDR2 SYGVKD.

The chain uses TRBV27 and TRBJ2-5; TRBD1 matches at 8 bases. In germline, CDR1 is MNHEY, CDR2 SMNVEV (reference sequence). The length of the CDR3 is 16 residues. Losses at the gene ends were 3 bases for V and 2 bases for J; bases not matched to a gene: 8. CDR3 sequence (DNA): TGTGCCAGCAGTTTCCAAGGCAGGGGGCGGCAAGAGACCCAGTACTTC. Protein sequence: CASSFQGRGRQETQYF.